The clone carrying this TCR beta chain has just a few counts. Its antigen is as yet unknown. This sample was included in a study of T cells in Graves' hyperthyroidism and ophthalmopathy. Study results and limitations: Researchers found most expanded thyroid clonotypes above 0.001 in blood as well.

There are 15 residues in the CDR3. Per the germline V gene, CDR1 is ENHRY and CDR2 is SYGVKD. The V and J ends lost 0 bases and 5 bases respectively, with 13 bases between them. TCR beta CDR3 regions were amplified from RNA transcripts. The HTBI primer set was used in a first-round RT-PCR of the TCR CDR3. TCRdb recomputed calls from the multiplex PCR reads with MiXCR, one row per CDR3 protein. The table records approximately 600,000 distinct CDR3 sequences, roughly 20% of them present only once. The chain combines TRBV10-3 with TRBJ1-1; D call uncertain. The sequenced material came from blood. The TCR originated in a man aged 25-45 years with Graves' ophthalmopathy. The CDR3 spells CAISESNREVTEAFF. CDR3 nucleotide sequence: TGTGCCATCAGTGAGTCGAACAGAGAAGTTACTGAAGCTTTCTTT.